This TCR beta chain was sequenced during a study of monozygotic twins with inflammatory bowel disease. Study-wide results and caveats: Any single strong signal or clonotype tied to IBD lacked support. Concordance status among twins (concordant versus discordant) showed no link to repertoire similarity, possibly from limited power.

A note on this clonotype: What it binds is not known.

Researchers used roughly 3.5 ug of total RNA for each TCR library. Molecular identifiers with 6-nucleotide sample barcodes were added during cDNA synthesis via template switching. Each CDR3 protein gets one entry in TCRdb, which reprocessed the 5' RACE reads and gives no DNA. The sample totals about 160,000 distinct CDR3 sequences; its top ten clones hold 2.4%. The germline V gene has CDR1 SGHTA and CDR2 FQGNSA. The CDR3 is 14 amino acids. The sequencing input was blood. The chain has TRBV7-2 and TRBJ2-1. This receptor was taken from a human donor with ulcerative colitis or Crohn's disease, or a healthy co-twin of an affected twin (not recorded which). CDR3 amino acids: CASSLSGAYNEQFF.